This T cell receptor beta chain was observed in a study of blood T cell repertoires in COVID-19. Whole-study context: The United States, Italy and Spain supplied acute and convalescent COVID-19 samples.

Participants had their cohort set by participant-reported clinical history. V shed 5 bases, J shed 8 bases, and the junction held 5 bases outside the gene matches. In germline, CDR1 is SGHTA, CDR2 FQGTGA. The CDR3 covers 14 residues. Original handling: Estimated nucleated cell counts came from reference gene primer amplification. Generated by immunoSEQ multiplex PCR, the TCRdb table keeps only in-frame clones and is missing some. V, J and clone size are taken as reported in that table, and D and trimming were inferred from the DNA itself. Among 290,000 or so clones listed, around 89% were seen once. This sequence was found in a young woman with acute COVID-19. Sequenced: PBMCs or T cells enriched from blood (not recorded which). The chain uses TRBV7-3 and TRBJ2-3, with 12 bases lining up with TRBD2. CDR3 nucleotide sequence: TGTGCCAGCAGCCCCGGACTAGCGGGGACTACGCAGTATTTT. Encoded protein: CASSPGLAGTTQYF.